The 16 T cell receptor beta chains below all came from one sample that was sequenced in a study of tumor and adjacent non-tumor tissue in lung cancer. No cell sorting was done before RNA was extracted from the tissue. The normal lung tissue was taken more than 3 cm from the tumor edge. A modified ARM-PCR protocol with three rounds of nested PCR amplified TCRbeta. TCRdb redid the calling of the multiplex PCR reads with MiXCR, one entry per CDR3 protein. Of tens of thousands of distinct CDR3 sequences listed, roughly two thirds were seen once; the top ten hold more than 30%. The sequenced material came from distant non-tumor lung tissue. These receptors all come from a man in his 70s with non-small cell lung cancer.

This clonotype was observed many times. The CDR3 here is CASSYGGGAKNIQYF. As DNA, the CDR3 is TGTGCCAGCAGTTACGGGGGTGGAGCCAAAAACATTCAGTACTTC. The chain has TRBV6-2 or TRBV6-3 and TRBJ2-4, with D perhaps matching TRBD1 or TRBD2 (5 bases each). This CDR3 region has 15 residues. CDR1 is MNHEY, CDR2 SVGEGT, per germline. Trimming removed 2 bases at V and 0 bases at J, with 8 bases between.

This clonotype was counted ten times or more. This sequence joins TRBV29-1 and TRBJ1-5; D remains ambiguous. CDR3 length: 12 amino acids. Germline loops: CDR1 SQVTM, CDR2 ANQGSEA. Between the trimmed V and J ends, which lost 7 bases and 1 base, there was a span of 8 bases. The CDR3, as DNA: TGCAGCGCACAGACGAGCAATCAGCCCCAGCATTTT. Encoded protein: CSAQTSNQPQHF.

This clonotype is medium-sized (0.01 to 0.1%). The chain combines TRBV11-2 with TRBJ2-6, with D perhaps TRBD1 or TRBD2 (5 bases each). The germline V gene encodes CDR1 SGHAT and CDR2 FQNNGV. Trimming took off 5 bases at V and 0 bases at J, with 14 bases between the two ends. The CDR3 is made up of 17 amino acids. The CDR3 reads CASSNRGLSSGANVLTF. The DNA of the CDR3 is TGTGCCAGCAGCAACCGGGGCCTAAGCTCTGGGGCCAACGTCCTGACTTTC.

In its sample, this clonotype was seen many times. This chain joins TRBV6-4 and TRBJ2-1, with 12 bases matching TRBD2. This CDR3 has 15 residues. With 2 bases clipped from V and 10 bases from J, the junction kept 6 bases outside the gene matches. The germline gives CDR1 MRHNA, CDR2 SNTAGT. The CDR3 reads CASSDLAGGPKEQFF. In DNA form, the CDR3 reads TGTGCCAGCAGTGACCTAGCGGGAGGGCCTAAAGAGCAGTTCTTC.

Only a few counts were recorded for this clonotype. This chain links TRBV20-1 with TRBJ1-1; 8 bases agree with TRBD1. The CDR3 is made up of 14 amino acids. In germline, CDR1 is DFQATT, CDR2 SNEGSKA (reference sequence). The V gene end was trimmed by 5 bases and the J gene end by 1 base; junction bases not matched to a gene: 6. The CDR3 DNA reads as TGCAGTGCTGCCCGACAGGGGACGAACACTGAAGCTTTCTTT. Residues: CSAARQGTNTEAFF.

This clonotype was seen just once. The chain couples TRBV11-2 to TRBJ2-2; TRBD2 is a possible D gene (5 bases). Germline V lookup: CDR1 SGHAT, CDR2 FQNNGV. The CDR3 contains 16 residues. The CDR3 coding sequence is TGTATCAGCAGCTTAGATCGACTAACCTCGGCCGGGGAGCTGTTTTTT. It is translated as CISSLDRLTSAGELFF.

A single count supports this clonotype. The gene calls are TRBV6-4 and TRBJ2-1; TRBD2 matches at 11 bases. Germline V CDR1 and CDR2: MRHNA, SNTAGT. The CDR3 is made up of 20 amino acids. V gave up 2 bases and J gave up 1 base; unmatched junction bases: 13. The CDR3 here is CASSDEKTSGISGSYNEQFF. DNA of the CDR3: TGTGCCAGCAGTGACGAAAAGACTAGCGGGATCTCAGGGTCCTACAATGAGCAGTTCTTC.

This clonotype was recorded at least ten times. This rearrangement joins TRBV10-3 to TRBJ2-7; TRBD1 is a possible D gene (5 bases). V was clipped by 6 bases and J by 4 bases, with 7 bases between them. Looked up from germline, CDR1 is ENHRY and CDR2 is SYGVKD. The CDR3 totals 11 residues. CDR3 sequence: CAISDSYEQYF. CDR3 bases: TGTGCCATCAGCGACAGTTACGAGCAGTACTTC.

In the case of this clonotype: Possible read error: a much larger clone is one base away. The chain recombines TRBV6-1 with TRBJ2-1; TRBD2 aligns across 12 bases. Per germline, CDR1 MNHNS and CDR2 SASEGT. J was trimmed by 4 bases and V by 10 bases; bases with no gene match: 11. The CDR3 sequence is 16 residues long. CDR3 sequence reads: CANTPGLAGNYNEQFF. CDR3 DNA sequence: TGTGCCAACACACCGGGACTAGCGGGTAATTACAATGAGCAGTTCTTC.

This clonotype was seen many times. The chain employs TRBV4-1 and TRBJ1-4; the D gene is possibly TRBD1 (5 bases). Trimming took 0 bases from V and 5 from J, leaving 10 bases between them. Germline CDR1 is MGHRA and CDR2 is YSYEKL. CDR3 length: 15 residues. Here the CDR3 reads CASSQDTGANEKLFF. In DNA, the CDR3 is TGCGCCAGCAGCCAAGATACCGGGGCGAATGAAAAACTGTTTTTT.

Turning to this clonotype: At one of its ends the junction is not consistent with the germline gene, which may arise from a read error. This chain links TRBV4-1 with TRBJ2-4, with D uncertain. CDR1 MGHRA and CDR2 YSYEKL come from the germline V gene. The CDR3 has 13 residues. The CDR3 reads CAGGQMIQNILYF. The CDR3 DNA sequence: TGCGCCGGCGGCCAAATGATCCAAAACATTCTGTACTTC.

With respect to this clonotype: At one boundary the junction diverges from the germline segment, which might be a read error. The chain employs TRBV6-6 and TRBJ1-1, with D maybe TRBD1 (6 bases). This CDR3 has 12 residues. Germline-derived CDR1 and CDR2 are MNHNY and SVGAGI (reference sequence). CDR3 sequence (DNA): TGTGCCAGCAGTCACGACAGGACTGAAGCTTTATTT. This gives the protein CASSHDRTEALF.

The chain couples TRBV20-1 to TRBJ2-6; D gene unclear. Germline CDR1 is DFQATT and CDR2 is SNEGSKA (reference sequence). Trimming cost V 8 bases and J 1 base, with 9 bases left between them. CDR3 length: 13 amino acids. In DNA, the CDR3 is TGCAGTTTCGTCCTTTCTGGGGCCAACGTCCTGACTTTC. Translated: CSFVLSGANVLTF.

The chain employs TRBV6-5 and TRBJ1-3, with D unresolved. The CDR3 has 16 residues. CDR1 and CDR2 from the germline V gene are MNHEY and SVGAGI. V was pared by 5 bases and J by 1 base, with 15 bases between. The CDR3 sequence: CASSHPLPRSGNTIYF. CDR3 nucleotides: TGTGCCAGCAGTCACCCCTTACCTCGATCTGGAAACACCATATATTTT.

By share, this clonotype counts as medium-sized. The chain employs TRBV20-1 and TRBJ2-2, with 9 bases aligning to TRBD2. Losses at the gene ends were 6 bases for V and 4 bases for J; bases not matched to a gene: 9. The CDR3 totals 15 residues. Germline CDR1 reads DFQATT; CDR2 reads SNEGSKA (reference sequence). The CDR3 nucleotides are TGCAGTGCCCCCGGAATAGCGGGAGTCACCGGGGAGCTGTTTTTT. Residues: CSAPGIAGVTGELFF.

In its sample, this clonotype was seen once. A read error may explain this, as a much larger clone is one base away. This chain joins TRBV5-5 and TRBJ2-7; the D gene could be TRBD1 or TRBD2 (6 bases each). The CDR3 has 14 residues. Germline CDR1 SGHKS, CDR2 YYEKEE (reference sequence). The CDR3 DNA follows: TGTTCCAGCAGCTTGGCGTGGGGGGCCGGCGAGCAGTACTTC. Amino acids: CSSSLAWGAGEQYF.